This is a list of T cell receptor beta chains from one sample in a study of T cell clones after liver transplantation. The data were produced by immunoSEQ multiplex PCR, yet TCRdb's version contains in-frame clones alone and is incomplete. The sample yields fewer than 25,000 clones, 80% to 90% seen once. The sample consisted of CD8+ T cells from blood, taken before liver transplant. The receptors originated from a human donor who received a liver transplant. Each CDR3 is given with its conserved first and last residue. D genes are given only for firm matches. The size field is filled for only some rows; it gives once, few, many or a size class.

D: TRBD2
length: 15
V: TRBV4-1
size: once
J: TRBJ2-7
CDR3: CASSQTSGRTGEQYF
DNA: TGCGCCAGCAGCCAGACTAGCGGGAGAACTGGCGAGCAGTACTTC

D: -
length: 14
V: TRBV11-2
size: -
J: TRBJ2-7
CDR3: CASSPVTRSYEQYF
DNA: TGTGCCAGCAGCCCCGTTACGAGATCCTACGAGCAGTACTTC

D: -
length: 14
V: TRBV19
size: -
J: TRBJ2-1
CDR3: CASSIWGALNEQFF
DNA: TGTGCCAGTAGTATCTGGGGGGCACTTAATGAGCAGTTCTTC

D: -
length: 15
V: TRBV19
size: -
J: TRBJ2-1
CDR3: CASSPGTSFYNEQFF
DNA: TGTGCCAGTTCCCCTGGGACTTCCTTCTACAATGAGCAGTTCTTC

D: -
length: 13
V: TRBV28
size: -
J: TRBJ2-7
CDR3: CASSLPGAYEQYF
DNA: TGTGCCAGCAGTTTACCGGGGGCTTACGAGCAGTACTTC

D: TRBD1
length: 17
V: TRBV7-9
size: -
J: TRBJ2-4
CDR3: CASSVSGTALAKNIQYF
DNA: TGTGCCAGCAGCGTATCCGGGACAGCCTTAGCCAAAAACATTCAGTACTTC

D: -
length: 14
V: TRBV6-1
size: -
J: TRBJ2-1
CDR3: CASSERADYNEQFF
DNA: TGTGCCAGCAGTGAAAGGGCGGACTACAATGAGCAGTTCTTC

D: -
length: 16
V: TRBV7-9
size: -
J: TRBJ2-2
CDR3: CASSLLSGGWTGELFF
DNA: TGTGCCAGCAGCTTGTTATCTGGGGGCTGGACCGGGGAGCTGTTTTTT

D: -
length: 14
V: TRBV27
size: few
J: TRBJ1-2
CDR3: CASSLGGQTYGYTF
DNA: TGTGCCAGCAGTTTAGGAGGACAGACCTATGGCTACACCTTC

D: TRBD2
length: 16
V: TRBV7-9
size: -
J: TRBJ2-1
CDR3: CASSFLASGLGHEQFF
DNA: TGTGCCAGCAGCTTCCTGGCTAGCGGGTTGGGCCATGAGCAGTTCTTC

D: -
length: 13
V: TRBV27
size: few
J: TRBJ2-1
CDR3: CASSLSFHNEQFF
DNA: TGTGCCAGCAGTTTATCCTTCCACAATGAGCAGTTCTTC

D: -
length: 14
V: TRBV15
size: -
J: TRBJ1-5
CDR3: CATSRDGSNQPQHF
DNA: TGTGCCACCAGCAGAGATGGTAGCAATCAGCCCCAGCATTTT

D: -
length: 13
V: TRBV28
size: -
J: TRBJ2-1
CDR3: CASSLGAYNEQFF
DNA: TGTGCCAGCAGTTTAGGTGCTTACAATGAGCAGTTCTTC

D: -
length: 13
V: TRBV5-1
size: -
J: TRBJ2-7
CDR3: CASSSDWSYEQYF
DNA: TGCGCCAGCAGCTCCGATTGGTCCTACGAGCAGTACTTC

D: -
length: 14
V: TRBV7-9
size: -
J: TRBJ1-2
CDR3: CASSPTSPHYGYTF
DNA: TGTGCCAGCAGCCCGACCTCCCCCCACTATGGCTACACCTTC

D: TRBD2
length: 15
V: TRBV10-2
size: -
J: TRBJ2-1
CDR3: CASREGTSEHNEQFF
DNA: TGCGCCAGCAGAGAAGGGACTAGCGAACACAATGAGCAGTTCTTC

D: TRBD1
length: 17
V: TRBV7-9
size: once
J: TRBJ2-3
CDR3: CASSLITGGLLQDTQYF
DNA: TGTGCCAGCAGCTTGATTACAGGGGGTCTTTTACAAGATACGCAGTATTTT

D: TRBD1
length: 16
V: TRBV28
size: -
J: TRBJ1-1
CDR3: CASSLRDREADTEAFF
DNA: TGTGCCAGCAGTCTCCGGGACAGGGAGGCGGACACTGAAGCTTTCTTT

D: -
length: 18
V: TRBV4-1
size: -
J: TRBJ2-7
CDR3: CASSRGSLVAGIINEQYF
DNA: TGCGCCAGCAGCCGGGGAAGCCTGGTGGCCGGGATCATCAACGAGCAGTACTTC

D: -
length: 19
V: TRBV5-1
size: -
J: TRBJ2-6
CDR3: CASSSSLGQPSSGANVLTF
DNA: TGCGCCAGCAGCTCTTCCCTAGGACAACCCTCCTCTGGGGCCAACGTCCTGACTTTC

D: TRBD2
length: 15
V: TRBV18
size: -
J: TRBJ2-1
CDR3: CASSPLGRTYNEQFF
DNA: TGTGCCAGCTCACCGCTCGGGAGGACCTACAATGAGCAGTTCTTC

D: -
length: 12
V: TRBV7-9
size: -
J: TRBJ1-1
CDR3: CANIGENTEAFF
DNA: TGTGCCAACATCGGGGAGAACACTGAAGCTTTCTTT

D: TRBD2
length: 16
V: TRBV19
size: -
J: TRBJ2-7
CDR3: CASSPGTSGRYYEQYF
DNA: TGTGCCAGTAGTCCCGGGACTAGCGGGAGGTACTACGAGCAGTACTTC

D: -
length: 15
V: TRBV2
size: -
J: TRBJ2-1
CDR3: CASSPTGGAYNEQFF
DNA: TGTGCCAGCAGTCCCACTGGAGGCGCCTACAATGAGCAGTTCTTC

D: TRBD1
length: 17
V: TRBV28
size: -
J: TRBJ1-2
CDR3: CASKGLDRVYLDYGYTF
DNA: TGTGCCAGCAAGGGTTTAGACAGGGTTTACCTGGACTATGGCTACACCTTC

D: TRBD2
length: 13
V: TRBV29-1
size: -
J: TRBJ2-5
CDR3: CSVESGGKETQYF
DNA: TGCAGCGTGGAGTCCGGGGGGAAAGAGACCCAGTACTTC

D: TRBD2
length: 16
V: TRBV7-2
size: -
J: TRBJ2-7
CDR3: CASSLVRLADPYEQYF
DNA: TGTGCCAGCAGCTTGGTGAGGCTAGCGGACCCCTACGAGCAGTACTTC

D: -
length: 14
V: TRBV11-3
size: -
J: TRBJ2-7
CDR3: CASSFSGGDYEQYF
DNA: TGTGCCAGCAGCTTTTCAGGGGGGGACTACGAGCAGTACTTC

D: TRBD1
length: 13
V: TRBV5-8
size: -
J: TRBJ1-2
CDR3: CATRQGRGNGYTF
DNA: TGTGCCACCCGACAGGGGAGAGGGAACGGCTACACCTTC

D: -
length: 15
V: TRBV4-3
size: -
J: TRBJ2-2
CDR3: CASSQGMGNTGELFF
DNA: TGCGCCAGCAGCCAAGGGATGGGAAACACCGGGGAGCTGTTTTTT

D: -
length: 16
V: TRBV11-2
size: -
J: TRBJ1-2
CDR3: CASSLDLVGLGRGYTF
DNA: TGTGCCAGCAGCTTAGATTTGGTAGGACTCGGTCGCGGCTACACCTTC

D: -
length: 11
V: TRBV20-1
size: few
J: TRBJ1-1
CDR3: CSAHGDTEAFF
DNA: TGCAGTGCCCACGGAGACACTGAAGCTTTCTTT

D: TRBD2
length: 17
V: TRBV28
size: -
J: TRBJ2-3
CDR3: CASSSDRSGLAADTQYF
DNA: TGTGCCAGCAGTTCGGACAGATCGGGACTAGCTGCAGATACGCAGTATTTT

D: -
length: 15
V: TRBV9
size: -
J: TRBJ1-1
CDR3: CASSVDGSPTVEAFF
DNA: TGTGCCAGCAGCGTAGATGGCAGCCCCACCGTTGAAGCTTTCTTT

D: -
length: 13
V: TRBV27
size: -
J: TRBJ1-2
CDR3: CASSLAATYGYTF
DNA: TGTGCCAGCAGTTTAGCGGCAACCTATGGCTACACCTTC

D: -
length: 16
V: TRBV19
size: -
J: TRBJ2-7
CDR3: CASSIRFPQGTDEQYF
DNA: TGTGCCAGTAGTATTAGGTTCCCACAAGGAACCGACGAGCAGTACTTC

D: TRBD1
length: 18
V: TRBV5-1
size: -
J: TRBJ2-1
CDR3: CASSLFPTGVDSYNEQFF
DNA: TGCGCCAGCAGCTTGTTTCCGACAGGGGTCGACTCCTACAATGAGCAGTTCTTC

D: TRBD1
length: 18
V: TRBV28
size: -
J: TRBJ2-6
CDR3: CASSLRDRGVVGANVLTF
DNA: TGTGCCAGCAGTTTAAGGGACAGGGGAGTGGTTGGGGCCAACGTCCTGACTTTC

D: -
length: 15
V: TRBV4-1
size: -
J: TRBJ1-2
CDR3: CASSQTHPGSYGYTF
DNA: TGCGCCAGCAGCCAGACACACCCAGGGTCATATGGCTACACCTTC

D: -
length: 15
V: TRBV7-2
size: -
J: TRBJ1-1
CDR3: CASRPRQASNTEAFF
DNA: TGTGCCAGCAGGCCCCGACAGGCTTCGAACACTGAAGCTTTCTTT

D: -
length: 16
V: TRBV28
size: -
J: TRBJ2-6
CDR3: CASSPSTPSGANVLTF
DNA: TGTGCCAGCAGTCCCTCGACCCCTTCTGGGGCCAACGTCCTGACTTTC

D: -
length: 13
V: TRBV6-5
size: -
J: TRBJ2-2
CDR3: CASSWSNTGELFF
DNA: TGTGCCAGCAGCTGGTCGAACACCGGGGAGCTGTTTTTT

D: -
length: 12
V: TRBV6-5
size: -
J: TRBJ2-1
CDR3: CASTAAGDEQFF
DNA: TGTGCCAGCACGGCAGCAGGGGATGAGCAGTTCTTC

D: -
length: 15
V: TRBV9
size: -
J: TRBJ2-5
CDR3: CASSVAWWDQETQYF
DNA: TGTGCCAGCAGCGTAGCTTGGTGGGACCAAGAGACCCAGTACTTC

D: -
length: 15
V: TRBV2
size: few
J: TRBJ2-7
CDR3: CASSEGGGPSYEQYF
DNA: TGTGCCAGCAGTGAAGGGGGGGGGCCCTCCTACGAGCAGTACTTC

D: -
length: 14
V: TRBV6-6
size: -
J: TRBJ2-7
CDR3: CASSHRDSLYEQYF
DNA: TGTGCCAGCAGCCACCGGGACTCCCTTTACGAGCAGTACTTC

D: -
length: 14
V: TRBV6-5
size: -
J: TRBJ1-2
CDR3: CASSFLDSHYGYTF
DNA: TGTGCCAGCAGTTTCCTGGACAGCCACTATGGCTACACCTTC

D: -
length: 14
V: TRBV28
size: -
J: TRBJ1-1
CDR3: CASSLQGYNTEAFF
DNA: TGTGCCAGCAGTTTACAGGGATATAACACTGAAGCTTTCTTT

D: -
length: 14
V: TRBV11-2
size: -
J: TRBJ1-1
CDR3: CASSLESGITEAFF
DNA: TGTGCCAGCAGCTTAGAGTCGGGGATCACTGAAGCTTTCTTT

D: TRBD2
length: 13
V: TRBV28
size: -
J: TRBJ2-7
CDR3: CASRERGVYEQYF
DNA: TGTGCCAGCAGGGAGCGGGGAGTTTACGAGCAGTACTTC

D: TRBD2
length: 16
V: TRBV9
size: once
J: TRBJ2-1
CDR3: CASSPWGTSGNNEQFF
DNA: TGTGCCAGCAGCCCCTGGGGGACTAGCGGGAACAATGAGCAGTTCTTC

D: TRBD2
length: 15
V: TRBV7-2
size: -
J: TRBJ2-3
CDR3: CASTVLAGWPDTQYF
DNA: TGTGCCAGCACCGTCCTAGCGGGATGGCCAGATACGCAGTATTTT

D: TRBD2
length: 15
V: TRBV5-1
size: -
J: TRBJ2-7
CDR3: CASSDHGTRRYEQYF
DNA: TGCGCCAGCAGCGACCACGGGACTAGACGTTACGAGCAGTACTTC

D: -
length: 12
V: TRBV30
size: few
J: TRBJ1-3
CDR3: CAWKRSGNTIYF
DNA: TGTGCCTGGAAGCGCTCTGGAAACACCATATATTTT

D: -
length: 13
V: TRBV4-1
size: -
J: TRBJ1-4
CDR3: CASSQGGDEKLFF
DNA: TGCGCCAGCAGCCAAGGGGGAGATGAAAAACTGTTTTTT

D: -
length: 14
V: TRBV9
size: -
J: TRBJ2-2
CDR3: CASSVGGSAGELFF
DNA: TGTGCCAGCAGCGTTGGGGGAAGCGCCGGGGAGCTGTTTTTT

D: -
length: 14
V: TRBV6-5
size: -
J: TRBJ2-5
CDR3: CASSYTSYQETQYF
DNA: TGTGCCAGCAGTTACACTTCGTACCAAGAGACCCAGTACTTC

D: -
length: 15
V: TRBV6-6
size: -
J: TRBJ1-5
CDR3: CASSYAGESNQPQHF
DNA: TGTGCCAGCAGTTACGCGGGAGAGAGCAATCAGCCCCAGCATTTT

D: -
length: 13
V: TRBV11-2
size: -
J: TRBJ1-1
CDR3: CASIVGRPGAAFF
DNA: TGTGCCAGCATCGTTGGACGCCCAGGTGCAGCTTTCTTT